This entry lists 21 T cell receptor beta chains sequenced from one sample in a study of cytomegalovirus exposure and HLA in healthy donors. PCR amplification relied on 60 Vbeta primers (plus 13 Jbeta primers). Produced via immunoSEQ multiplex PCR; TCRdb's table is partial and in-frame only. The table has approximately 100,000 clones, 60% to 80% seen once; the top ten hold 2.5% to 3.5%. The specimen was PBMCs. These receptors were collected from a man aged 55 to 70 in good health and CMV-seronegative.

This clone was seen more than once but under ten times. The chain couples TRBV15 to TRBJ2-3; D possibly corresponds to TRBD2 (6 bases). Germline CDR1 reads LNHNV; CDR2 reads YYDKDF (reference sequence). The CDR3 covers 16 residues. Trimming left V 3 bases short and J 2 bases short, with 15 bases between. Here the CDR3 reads CATSSQVGGATDTQYF. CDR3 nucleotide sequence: TGTGCCACCAGCAGCCAGGTCGGCGGGGCCACAGATACGCAGTATTTT.

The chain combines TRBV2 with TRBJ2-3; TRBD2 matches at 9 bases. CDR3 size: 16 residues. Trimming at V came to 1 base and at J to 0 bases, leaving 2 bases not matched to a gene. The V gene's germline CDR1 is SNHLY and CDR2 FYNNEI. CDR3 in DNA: TGTGCCAGCAGTGAAGATCTAGCGGGAAGCACAGATACGCAGTATTTT. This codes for CASSEDLAGSTDTQYF.

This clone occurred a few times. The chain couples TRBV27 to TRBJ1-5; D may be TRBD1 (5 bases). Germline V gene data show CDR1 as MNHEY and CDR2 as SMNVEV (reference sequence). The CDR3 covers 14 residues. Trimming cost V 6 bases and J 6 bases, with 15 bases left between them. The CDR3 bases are TGTGCCAGCAGACAGCAGGGCCTGGGTCAGCCCCAGCATTTT. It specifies CASRQQGLGQPQHF.

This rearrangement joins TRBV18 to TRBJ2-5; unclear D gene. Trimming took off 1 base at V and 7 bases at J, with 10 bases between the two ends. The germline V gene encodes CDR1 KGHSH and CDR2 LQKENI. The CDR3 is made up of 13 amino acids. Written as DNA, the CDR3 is TGTGCCAGCTCACCACTGAATCACGGGACCCAGTACTTC. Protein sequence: CASSPLNHGTQYF.

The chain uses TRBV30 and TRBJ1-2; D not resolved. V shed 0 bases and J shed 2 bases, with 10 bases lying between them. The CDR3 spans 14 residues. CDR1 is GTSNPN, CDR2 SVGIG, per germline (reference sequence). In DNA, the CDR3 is TGTGCCTGGAGTGTGCCCGACTGGAACTATGGCTACACCTTC. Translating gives CAWSVPDWNYGYTF.

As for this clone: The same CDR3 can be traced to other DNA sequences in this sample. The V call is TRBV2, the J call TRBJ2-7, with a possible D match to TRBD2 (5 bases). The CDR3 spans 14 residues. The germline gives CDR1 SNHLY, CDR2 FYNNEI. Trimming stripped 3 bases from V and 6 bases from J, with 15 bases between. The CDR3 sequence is CASSDGPSSAEQYF. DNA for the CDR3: TGTGCCAGCAGTGACGGTCCTAGCTCCGCCGAGCAGTACTTC.

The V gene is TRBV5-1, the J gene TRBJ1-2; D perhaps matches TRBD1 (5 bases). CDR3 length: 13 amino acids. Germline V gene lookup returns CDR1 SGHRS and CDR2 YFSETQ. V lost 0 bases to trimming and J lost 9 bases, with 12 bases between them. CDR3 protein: CASSLGGDERYTF. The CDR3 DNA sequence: TGCGCCAGCAGCTTGGGGGGGGACGAGCGCTACACCTTC.

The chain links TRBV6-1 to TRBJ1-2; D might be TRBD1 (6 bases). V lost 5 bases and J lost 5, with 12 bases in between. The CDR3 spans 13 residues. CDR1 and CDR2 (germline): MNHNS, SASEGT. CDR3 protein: CASSQGIRYGYTF. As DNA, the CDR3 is TGTGCCAGCAGTCAGGGGATTCGGTATGGCTACACCTTC.

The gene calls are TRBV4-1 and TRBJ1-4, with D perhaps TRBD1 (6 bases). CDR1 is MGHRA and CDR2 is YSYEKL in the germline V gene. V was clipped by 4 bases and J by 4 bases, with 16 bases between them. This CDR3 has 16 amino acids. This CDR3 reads CASSRSRDNRNEKLFF. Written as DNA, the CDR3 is TGCGCCAGCAGCCGCAGTCGGGACAACCGTAATGAAAAACTGTTTTTT.

The DNA of the CDR3 is TGTGCCAGCAGTCCTAACCCCACGCTAGCGGGGAACTACGAGCAGTACTTC. Protein product: CASSPNPTLAGNYEQYF. The chain is built from TRBV27 and TRBJ2-7, with 9 bases matching TRBD2. The V gene end was trimmed by 5 bases and the J gene end by 3 bases; junction bases not matched to a gene: 14. Germline V gene data show CDR1 as MNHEY and CDR2 as SMNVEV (reference sequence). This CDR3 has 17 amino acids.

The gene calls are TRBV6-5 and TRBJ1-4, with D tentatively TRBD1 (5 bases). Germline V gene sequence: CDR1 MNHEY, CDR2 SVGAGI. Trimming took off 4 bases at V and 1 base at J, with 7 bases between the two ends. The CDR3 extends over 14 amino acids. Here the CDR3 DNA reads TGTGCCAGCAGTTCAGGGATAACTAATGAAAAACTGTTTTTT. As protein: CASSSGITNEKLFF.

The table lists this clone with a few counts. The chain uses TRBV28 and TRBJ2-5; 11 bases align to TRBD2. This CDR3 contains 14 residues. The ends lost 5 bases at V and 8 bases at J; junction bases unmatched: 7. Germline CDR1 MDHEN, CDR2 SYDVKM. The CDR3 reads CASSPLAGGPTQYF. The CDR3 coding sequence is TGTGCCAGCAGTCCGCTAGCGGGGGGCCCTACCCAGTACTTC.

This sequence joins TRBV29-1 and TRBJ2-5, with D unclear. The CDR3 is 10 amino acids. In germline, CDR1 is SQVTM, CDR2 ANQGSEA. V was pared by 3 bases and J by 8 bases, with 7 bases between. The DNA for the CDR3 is TGCAGCGTTGATCTGGGCACCCAGTACTTC. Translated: CSVDLGTQYF.

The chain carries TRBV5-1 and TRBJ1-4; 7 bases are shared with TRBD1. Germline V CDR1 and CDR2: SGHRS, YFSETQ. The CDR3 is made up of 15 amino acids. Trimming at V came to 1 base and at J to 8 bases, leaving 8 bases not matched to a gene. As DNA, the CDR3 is TGCGCCAGCAGCTTGTCAAAGGGGGCTGGGGAAAAACTGTTTTTT. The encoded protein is CASSLSKGAGEKLFF.

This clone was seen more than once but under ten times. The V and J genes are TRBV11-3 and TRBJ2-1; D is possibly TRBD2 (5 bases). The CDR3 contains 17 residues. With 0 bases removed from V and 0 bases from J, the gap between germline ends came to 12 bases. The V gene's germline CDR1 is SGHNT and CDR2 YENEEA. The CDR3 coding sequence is TGTGCCAGCAGCTTAGACCCGTCCAGCGGCTCCTACAATGAGCAGTTCTTC. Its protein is CASSLDPSSGSYNEQFF.

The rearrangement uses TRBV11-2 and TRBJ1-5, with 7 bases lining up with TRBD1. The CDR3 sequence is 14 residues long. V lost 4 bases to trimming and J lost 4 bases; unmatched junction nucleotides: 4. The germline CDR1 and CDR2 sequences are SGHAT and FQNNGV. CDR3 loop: CASSSTGQNQPQHF. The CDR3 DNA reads TGTGCCAGCAGCTCCACGGGACAGAATCAGCCCCAGCATTTT.

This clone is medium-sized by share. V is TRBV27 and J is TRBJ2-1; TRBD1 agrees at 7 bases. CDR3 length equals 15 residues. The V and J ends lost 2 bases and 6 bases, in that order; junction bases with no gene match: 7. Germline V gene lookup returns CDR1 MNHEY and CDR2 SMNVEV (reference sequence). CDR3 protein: CASSLQRQGPNEQFF. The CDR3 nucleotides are TGTGCCAGCAGTTTACAGAGACAGGGTCCCAATGAGCAGTTCTTC.

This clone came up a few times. The CDR3 DNA reads TGTGCCACCAGCAAGTTTACGGGACACCACGAGCAGTACTTC. It yields the protein CATSKFTGHHEQYF. This chain joins TRBV15 and TRBJ2-5, with TRBD1 as a possible D gene (6 bases). The J call could be wrong; TRBJ2-7 is a better fit for the DNA end. The germline CDR1 and CDR2 sequences are LNHNV and YYDKDF (reference sequence). The CDR3 contains 14 residues.

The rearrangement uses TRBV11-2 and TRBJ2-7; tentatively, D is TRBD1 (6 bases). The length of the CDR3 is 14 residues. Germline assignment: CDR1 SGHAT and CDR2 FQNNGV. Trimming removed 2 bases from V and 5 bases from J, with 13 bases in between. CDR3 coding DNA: TGTGCCAGCAGCTTAAGAGGCGGACAGCACGAGCAGTACTTC. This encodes CASSLRGGQHEQYF.

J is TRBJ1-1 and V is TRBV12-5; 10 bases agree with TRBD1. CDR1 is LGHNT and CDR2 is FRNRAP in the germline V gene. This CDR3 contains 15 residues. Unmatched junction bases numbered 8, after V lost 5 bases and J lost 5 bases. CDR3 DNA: TGTGCTAGTGGTCCCACGGACAGGGGGTTGACTGAAGCTTTCTTT. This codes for CASGPTDRGLTEAFF.

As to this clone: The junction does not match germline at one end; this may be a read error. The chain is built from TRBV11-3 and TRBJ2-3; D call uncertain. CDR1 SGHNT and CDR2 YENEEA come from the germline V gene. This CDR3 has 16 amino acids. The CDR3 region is CANSPGRYNWTDTQYF. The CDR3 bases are TGTGCCAACAGCCCAGGTCGGTACAATTGGACAGATACGCAGTATTTT.